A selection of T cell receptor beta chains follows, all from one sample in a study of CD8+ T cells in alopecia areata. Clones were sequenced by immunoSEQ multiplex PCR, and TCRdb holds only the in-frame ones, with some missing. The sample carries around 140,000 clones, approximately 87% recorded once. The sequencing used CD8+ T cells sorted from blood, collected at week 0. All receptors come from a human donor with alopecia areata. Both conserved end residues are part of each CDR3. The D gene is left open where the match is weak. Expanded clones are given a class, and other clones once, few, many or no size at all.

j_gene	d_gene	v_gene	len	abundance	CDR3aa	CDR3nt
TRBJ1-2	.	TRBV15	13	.	CATSRDRGSGYTF	TGTGCCACCAGCAGAGATAGAGGATCTGGCTACACCTTC
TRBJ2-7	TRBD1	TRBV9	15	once	CASSEQGVAPAEQYF	TGTGCCAGCAGCGAACAGGGGGTGGCCCCTGCCGAGCAGTACTTC
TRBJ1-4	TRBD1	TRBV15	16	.	CATSQTRQGLNEKLFF	TGTGCCACCAGCCAAACCCGACAGGGCCTTAATGAAAAACTGTTTTTT
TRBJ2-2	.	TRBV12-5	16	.	CASGPKAGVGTGELFF	TGTGCTAGTGGTCCTAAAGCAGGGGTTGGCACCGGGGAGCTGTTTTTT
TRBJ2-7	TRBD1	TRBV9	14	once	CASSGTGFSYEQYF	TGTGCCAGCAGTGGGACAGGGTTTTCCTACGAGCAGTACTTC
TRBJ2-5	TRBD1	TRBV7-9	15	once	CASSPRDRLGETQYF	TGTGCCAGCAGCCCAAGGGACAGGTTAGGAGAGACCCAGTACTTC
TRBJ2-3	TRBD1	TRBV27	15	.	CASSFEGTDSDTQYF	TGTGCCAGCAGTTTTGAAGGGACAGACTCAGATACGCAGTATTTT
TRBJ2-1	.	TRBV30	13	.	CAWSGGLDNEQFF	TGTGCCTGGAGCGGGGGTCTGGACAATGAGCAGTTCTTC
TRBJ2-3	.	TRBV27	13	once	CASIGQEADTQYF	TGTGCCAGTATTGGTCAAGAGGCCGATACGCAGTATTTT
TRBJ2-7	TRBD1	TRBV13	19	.	CASSSEYGTGRYQPREQYF	TGTGCCAGCAGCTCCGAATACGGGACAGGGCGATACCAACCTAGGGAGCAGTACTTC
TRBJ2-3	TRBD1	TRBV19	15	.	CASSREGALTDTQYF	TGTGCCAGTAGTCGCGAGGGGGCTCTCACAGATACGCAGTATTTT
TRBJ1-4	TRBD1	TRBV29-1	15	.	CSVEDMTGGDEKLFF	TGCAGCGTTGAAGATATGACAGGGGGAGATGAAAAACTGTTTTTT
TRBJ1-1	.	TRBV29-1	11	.	CSVDSNTEAFF	TGCAGCGTGGATTCGAACACTGAAGCTTTCTTT
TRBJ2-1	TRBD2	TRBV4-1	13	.	CASTLGGGYEQFF	TGCGCCAGCACCCTCGGCGGGGGATATGAGCAGTTCTTC
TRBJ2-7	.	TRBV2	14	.	CASSVGTDFYEQYF	TGTGCCAGCAGCGTCGGGACTGACTTCTACGAGCAGTACTTC
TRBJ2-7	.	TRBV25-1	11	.	CASSEAYEQYF	TGTGCCAGCAGTGAAGCCTACGAGCAGTACTTC